This TCR beta chain stems from a study of shared clonotypes between healthy human individuals. Germline V gene sequence: CDR1 PRHDT, CDR2 FYEKMQ (reference sequence). V trimming: 3 bases; J trimming: 4 bases; junction bases outside the gene matches: 22. CDR3 length: 20 amino acids. The assay was immunoSEQ multiplex PCR, and TCRdb's table has in-frame clones only and misses some. The table has some 1.5 million clones, roughly 97% seen once. The chain couples TRBV13 to TRBJ1-2; 8 nucleotides align to TRBD1. The origin of this receptor is a man aged 30 to 45 in good health. Material for sequencing was naive CD4+ T cells sorted from blood. Subset meaning: CD45RA+ positively selected. For the CDR3, the DNA is TGTGCCAGCAGCTTTCCCAACCCCCCGGGACAGGACAGAGGGTCCTATGGCTACACCTTC. This codes for CASSFPNPPGQDRGSYGYTF.